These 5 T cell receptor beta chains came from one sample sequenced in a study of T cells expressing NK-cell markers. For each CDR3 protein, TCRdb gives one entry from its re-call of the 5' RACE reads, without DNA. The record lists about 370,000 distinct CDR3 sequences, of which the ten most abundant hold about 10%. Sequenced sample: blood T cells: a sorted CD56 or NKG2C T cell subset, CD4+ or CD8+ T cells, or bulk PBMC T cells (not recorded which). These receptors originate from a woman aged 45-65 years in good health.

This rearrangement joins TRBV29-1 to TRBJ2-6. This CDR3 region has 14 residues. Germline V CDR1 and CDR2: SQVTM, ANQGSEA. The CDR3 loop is CSVASGLGANVLTF.

CDR3 sequence reads: CASSFLAVETQYF. The gene calls are TRBV6-5 and TRBJ2-5. CDR1 is MNHEY, CDR2 SVGAGI, per germline. The CDR3 is 13 residues long.

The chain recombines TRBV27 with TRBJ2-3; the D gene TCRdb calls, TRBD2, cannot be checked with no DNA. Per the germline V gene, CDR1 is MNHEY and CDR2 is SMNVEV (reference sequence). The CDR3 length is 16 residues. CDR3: CASRRPGLRLRGTQYF.

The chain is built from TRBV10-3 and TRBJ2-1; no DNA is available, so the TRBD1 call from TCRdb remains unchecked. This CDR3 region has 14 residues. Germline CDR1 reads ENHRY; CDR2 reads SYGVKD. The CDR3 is CAISESLRGDEQFF.

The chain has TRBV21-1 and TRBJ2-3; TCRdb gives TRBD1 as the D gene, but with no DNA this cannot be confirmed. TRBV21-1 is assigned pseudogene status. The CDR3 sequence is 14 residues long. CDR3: CASSNRGRTDTQYF.